This T cell receptor (beta chain) was sequenced during a study of blood T cell repertoires in COVID-19. CDR3 length: 14 residues. CDR1 and CDR2 from the germline V gene are SEHNR and FQNEAQ (reference sequence). V shed 2 bases and J shed 1 base, with 8 bases lying between them. Generated by immunoSEQ multiplex PCR, the TCRdb table keeps only in-frame clones and is missing some. The sample includes hundreds of thousands of clones, around 84% of them seen just once. This clone showed up just once. The chain recombines TRBV7-9 with TRBJ2-5; possibly TRBD2 for D (5 bases). This TCR derives from a man between 65 and 85 years old with acute or convalescent COVID-19. Input material: peripheral blood. The DNA of the CDR3 is TGTGCCAGCAGCTTAAACAGCGGCCAAGAGACCCAGTACTTC. This codes for CASSLNSGQETQYF.